This T cell receptor beta chain was observed in a study of T cell clonotyping in hematopoietic cell transplantation. Study results and limitations: Recipient TCR diversity dropped after transplant; expanded clonotypes rose from day 30 to 180. Higher Inverse Simpson Index values in graft donor and pretransplant recipient predicted broader posttransplant TCR diversity. Few recipient clonotypes overlapped donors; over 97% were de novo at given depth.

Assay used: immunoSEQ multiplex PCR; TCRdb lists only in-frame clones, some missing. This table holds approximately 10,000 clones, roughly 89% found once. Worth noting for this clone: Its antigen is not known.

The origin of this receptor is a human donor who either received an allogeneic hematopoietic cell transplant for a myeloid malignancy or was a related donor (not recorded which). Some clones in this sample may be carry-over from other donors' samples. Sequenced input: peripheral blood mononuclear cells.

The CDR3 coding sequence is TGTGCCAGCAGCGTCCGACCAGCGGGGGGAACCTACGAGCAGTACTTC. Amino acids: CASSVRPAGGTYEQYF. This chain connects TRBV9 to TRBJ2-7, with TRBD2 matching over 9 bases. The CDR3 consists of 16 residues. Trimming cost V 2 bases and J 2 bases; bases outside gene matches: 8. Germline CDR1 SGDLS, CDR2 YYNGEE.